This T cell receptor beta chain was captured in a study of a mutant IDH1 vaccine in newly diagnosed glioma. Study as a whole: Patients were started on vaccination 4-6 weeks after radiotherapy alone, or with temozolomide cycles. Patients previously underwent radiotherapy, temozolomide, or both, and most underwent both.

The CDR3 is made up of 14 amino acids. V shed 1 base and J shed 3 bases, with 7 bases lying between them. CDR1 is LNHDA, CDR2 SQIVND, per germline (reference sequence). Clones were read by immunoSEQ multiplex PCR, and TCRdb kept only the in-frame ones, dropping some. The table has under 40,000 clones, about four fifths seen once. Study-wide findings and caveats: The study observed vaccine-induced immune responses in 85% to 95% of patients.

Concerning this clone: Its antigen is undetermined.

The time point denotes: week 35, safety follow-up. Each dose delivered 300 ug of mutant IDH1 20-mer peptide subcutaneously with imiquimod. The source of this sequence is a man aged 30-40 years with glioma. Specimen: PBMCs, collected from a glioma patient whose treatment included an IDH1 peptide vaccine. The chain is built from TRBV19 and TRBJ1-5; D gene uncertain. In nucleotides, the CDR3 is TGTGCCAGTAGTATAGGGCAGCTCAATCAGCCCCAGCATTTT. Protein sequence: CASSIGQLNQPQHF.